This TCR beta chain was profiled in a study of control samples from healthy donors and cancer patients (dated by TCRdb to about 2020). The library was prepared using the immunoSEQ multiplex PCR assay. In its TCRdb copy, this immuneACCESS table keeps in-frame sequences only and misses some clones. Where compared with another copy, unresolved V genes explain less than half of these, and the others have no known cause. The sample table lists roughly 400,000 clones, 80% to 95% of them with a count of one. 5.5% to 7.5% of the sample lies in the top ten. Worth noting for this clone: What antigen it recognizes has not been identified. It has no much larger one-base neighbor in the sample; base qualities were not kept.

The CDR3 runs 12 amino acids, cysteine and phenylalanine included. Only the CDR3 region is kept as DNA, spanning 36 bases read in frame from base 1. CDR1 and CDR2 are read off the germline V gene as SGHRS and YFSETQ. V is cut by 4 bases and J by 5 bases, and the space between the germline ends is 8 bases. The rearrangement combines TRBV5-1 with TRBJ2-3; no D gene can be assigned with confidence. The sequenced sample was PBMCs. The TCR comes from a man aged 35-49 years with head and neck cancer. The bases are TGCGCCAGCAGCGGGTGGGAAGATACGCAGTATTTT. Its amino acids are CASSGWEDTQYF.